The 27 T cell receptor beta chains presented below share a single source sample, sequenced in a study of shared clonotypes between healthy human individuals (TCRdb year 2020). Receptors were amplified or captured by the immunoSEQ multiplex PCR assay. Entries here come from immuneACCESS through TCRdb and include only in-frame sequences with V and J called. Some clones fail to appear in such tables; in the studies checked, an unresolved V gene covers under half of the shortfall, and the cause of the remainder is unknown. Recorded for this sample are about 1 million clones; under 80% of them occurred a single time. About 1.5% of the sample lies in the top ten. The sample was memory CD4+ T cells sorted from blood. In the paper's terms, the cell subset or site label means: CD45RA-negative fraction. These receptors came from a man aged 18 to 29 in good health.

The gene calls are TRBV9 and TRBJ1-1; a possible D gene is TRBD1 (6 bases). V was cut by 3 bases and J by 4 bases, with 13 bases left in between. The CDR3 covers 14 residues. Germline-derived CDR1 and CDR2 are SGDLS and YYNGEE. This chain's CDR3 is CASSGSTGFTEAFF. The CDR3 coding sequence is TGTGCCAGCAGCGGAAGTACAGGGTTCACTGAAGCTTTCTTT.

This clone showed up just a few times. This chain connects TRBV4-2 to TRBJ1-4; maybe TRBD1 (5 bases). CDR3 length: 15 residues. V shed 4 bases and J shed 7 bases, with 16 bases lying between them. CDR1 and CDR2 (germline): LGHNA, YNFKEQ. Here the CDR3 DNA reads TGTGCCAGCAGCCCCCGGGCGGAGGGGAGTGAAAAACTGTTTTTT. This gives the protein CASSPRAEGSEKLFF.

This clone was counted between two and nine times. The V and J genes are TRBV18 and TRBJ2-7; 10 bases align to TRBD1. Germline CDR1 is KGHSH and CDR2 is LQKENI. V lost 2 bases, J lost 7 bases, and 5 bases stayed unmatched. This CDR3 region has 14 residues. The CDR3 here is CASSPSGQGIEQYF. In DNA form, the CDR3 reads TGTGCCAGCTCACCATCGGGACAGGGGATAGAGCAGTACTTC.

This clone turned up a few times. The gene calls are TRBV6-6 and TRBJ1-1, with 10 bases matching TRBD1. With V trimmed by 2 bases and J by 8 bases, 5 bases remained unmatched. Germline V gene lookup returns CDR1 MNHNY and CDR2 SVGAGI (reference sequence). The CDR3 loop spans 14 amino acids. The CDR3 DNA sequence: TGTGCCAGCAGTTACATGGGACAGGGGATCGAAGCTTTCTTT. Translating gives CASSYMGQGIEAFF.

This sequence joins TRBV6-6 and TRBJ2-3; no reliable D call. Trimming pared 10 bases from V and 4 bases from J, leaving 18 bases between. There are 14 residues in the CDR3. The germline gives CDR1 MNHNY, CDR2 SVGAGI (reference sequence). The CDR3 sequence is CATLVRVSPDTQYF. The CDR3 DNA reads TGTGCCACCCTCGTCCGTGTTAGCCCAGATACGCAGTATTTT.

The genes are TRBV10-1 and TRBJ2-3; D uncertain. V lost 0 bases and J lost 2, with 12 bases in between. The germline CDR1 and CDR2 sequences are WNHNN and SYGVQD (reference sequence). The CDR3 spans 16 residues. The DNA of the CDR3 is TGCGCCAGCAGTGAGTCAGGGTCTTTTCCCACAGATACGCAGTATTTT. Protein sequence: CASSESGSFPTDTQYF.

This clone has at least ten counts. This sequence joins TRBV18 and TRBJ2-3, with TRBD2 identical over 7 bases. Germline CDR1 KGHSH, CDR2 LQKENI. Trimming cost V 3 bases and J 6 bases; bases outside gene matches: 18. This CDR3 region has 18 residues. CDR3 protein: CASSPLSSGLPFGDTQYF. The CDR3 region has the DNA TGTGCCAGCTCACCGCTAAGTAGCGGGCTCCCTTTCGGGGATACGCAGTATTTT.

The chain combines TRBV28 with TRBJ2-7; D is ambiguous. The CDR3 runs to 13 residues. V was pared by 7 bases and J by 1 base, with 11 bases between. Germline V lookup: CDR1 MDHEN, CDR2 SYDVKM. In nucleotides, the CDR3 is TGTGCCAGCACCCTACGAGGATCCTACGAGCAGTACTTC. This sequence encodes CASTLRGSYEQYF.

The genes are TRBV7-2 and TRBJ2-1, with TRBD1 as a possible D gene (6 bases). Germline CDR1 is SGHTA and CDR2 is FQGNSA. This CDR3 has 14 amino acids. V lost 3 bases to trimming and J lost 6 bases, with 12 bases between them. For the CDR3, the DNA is TGTGCCAGCAGCTTCGGACAGCAATCCAATGAGCAGTTCTTC. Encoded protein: CASSFGQQSNEQFF.

The CDR3 protein is CASSSAKTPRGAEAFF. The DNA for the CDR3 is TGTGCCAGCAGCTCTGCTAAAACGCCCCGCGGCGCTGAAGCTTTCTTT. The rearrangement links TRBV5-4 to TRBJ1-1; D is unresolved. V lost 3 bases to trimming and J lost 6 bases, with 21 bases between them. The CDR3 has 16 amino acids. Per germline, CDR1 SGHNT and CDR2 YYREEE (reference sequence).

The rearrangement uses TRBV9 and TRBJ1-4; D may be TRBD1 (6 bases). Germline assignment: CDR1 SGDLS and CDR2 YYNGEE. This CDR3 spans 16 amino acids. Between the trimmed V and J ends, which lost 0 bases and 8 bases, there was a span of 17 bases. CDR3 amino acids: CASSVDVGAGSEKLFF. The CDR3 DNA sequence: TGTGCCAGCAGCGTAGATGTGGGGGCAGGATCGGAAAAACTGTTTTTT.

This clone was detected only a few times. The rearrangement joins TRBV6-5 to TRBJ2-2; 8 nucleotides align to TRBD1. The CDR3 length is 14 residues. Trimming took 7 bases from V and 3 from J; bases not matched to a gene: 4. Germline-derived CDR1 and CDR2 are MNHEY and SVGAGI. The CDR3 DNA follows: TGTGCCAGCACCCCGACAGGGGACACCGGGGAGCTGTTTTTT. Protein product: CASTPTGDTGELFF.

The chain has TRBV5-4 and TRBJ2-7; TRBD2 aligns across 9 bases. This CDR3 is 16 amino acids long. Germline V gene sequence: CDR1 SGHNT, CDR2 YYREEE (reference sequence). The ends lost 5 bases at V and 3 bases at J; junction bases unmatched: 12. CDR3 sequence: CASSPAGGSKNYEQYF. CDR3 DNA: TGTGCCAGCAGTCCTGCGGGGGGGTCTAAGAACTACGAGCAGTACTTC.

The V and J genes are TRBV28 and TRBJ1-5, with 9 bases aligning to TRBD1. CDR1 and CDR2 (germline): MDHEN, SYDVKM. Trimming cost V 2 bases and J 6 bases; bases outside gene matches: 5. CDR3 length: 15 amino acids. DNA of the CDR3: TGTGCCAGCAGTTTAGGGACAGGGTGGGGTCAGCCCCAGCATTTT. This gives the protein CASSLGTGWGQPQHF.

The CDR3 loop is CASSYFGGTIEAFF. The CDR3, as DNA: TGTGCCAGCAGCTACTTTGGCGGGACCATTGAAGCTTTCTTT. This chain links TRBV5-5 with TRBJ1-1; TRBD1 is a possible D gene (5 bases). The CDR3 length is 14 residues. Germline-derived CDR1 and CDR2 are SGHKS and YYEKEE (reference sequence). Trimming took off 3 bases at V and 7 bases at J, with 16 bases between the two ends.

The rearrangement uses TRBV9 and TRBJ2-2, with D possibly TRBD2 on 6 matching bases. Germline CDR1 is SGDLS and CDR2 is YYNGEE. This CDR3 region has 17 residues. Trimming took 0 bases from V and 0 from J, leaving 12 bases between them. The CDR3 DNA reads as TGTGCCAGCAGCGTAGAAGTTGGGACTCCGAACACCGGGGAGCTGTTTTTT. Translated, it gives CASSVEVGTPNTGELFF. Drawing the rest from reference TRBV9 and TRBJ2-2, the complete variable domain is DSGVTQTPKHLITATGQRVTLRCSPRSGDLSVYWYQQSLDQGLQFLIQYYNGEERAKGNILERFSAQQFPDLHSELNLSSLELGDSALYFCASSVEVGTPNTGELFFGEGSRLTVL.

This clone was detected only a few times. CDR3 residues: CASTVSGFTEAFF. CDR3 sequence (DNA): TGTGCCAGCACCGTCTCGGGGTTCACTGAAGCTTTCTTT. The J gene is TRBJ1-1, the V gene TRBV2; D is unresolved. CDR1 is SNHLY, CDR2 FYNNEI, per germline. The CDR3 contains 13 residues. V lost 7 bases and J lost 4, with 13 bases in between.

Here the CDR3 reads CAWSVQGVGGYTF. DNA for the CDR3: TGTGCCTGGAGTGTACAGGGAGTTGGTGGCTACACCTTC. The chain joins TRBV30 to TRBJ1-2, with D possibly being TRBD1 (6 bases). This CDR3 comprises 13 residues. The V and J ends lost 0 bases and 7 bases respectively, with 12 bases between them. The germline V gene encodes CDR1 GTSNPN and CDR2 SVGIG (reference sequence).

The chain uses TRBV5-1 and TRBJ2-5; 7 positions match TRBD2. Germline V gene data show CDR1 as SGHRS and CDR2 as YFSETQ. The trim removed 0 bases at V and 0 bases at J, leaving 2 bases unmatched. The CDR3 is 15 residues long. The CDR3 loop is CASSLGLADQETQYF. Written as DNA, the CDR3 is TGCGCCAGCAGCTTGGGGCTAGCGGACCAAGAGACCCAGTACTTC.

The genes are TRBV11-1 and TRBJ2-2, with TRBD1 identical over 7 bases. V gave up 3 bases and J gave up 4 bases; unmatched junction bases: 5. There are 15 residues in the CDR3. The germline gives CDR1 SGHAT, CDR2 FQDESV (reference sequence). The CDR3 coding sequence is TGTGCCAGCAGCTTCACAGGGGTTATCACCGGGGAGCTGTTTTTT. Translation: CASSFTGVITGELFF.

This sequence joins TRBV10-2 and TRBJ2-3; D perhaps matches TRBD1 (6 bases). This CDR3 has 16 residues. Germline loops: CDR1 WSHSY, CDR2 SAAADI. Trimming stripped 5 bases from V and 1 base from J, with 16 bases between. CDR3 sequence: CASSSTRGSRTDTQYF. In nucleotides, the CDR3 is TGCGCCAGCAGTTCGACAAGGGGGAGCCGCACAGATACGCAGTATTTT.

As DNA, the CDR3 is TGTGCCAGCAGCTTGGCCGGACAGGGGAGGAACGAGCAGTACTTC. The encoded protein is CASSLAGQGRNEQYF. The genes are TRBV7-9 and TRBJ2-7, with TRBD1 matching over 9 bases. Per the germline V gene, CDR1 is SEHNR and CDR2 is FQNEAQ (reference sequence). The CDR3 runs 15 residues. The junction had 8 bases not matched to a gene; V was cut back by 3 bases and J by 5 bases.

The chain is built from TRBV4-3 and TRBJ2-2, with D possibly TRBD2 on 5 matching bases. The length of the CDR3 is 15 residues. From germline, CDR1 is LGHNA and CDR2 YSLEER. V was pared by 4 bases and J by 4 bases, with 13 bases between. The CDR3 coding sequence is TGCGCCAGCAGCCCATTGGGGAGTGGCACCGGGGAGCTGTTTTTT. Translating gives CASSPLGSGTGELFF.

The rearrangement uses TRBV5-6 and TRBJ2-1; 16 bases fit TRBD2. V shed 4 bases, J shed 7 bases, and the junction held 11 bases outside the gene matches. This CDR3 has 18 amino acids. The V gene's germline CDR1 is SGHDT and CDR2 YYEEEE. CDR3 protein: CASSPGLAGGWGGNEQFF. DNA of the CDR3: TGTGCCAGCAGCCCGGGACTAGCGGGAGGGTGGGGCGGTAATGAGCAGTTCTTC.

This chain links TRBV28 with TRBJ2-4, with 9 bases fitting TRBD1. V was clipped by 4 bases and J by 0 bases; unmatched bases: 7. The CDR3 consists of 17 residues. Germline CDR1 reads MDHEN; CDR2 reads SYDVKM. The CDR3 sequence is CASSSGQGLLAKNIQYF. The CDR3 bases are TGTGCCAGCAGTTCGGGACAGGGACTTTTAGCCAAAAACATTCAGTACTTC.

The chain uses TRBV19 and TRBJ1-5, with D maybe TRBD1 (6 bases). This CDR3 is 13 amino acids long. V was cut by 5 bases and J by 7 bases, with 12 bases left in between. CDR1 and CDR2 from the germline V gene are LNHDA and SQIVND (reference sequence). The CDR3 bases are TGTGCCAGTAGTGGGGGCCGGCAGCAGCCCCAGCATTTT. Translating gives CASSGGRQQPQHF. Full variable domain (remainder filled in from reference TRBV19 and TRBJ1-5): DGGITQSPKYLFRKEGQNVTLSCEQNLNHDAMYWYRQDPGQGLRLIYYSQIVNDFQKGDIAEGYSVSREKKESFPLTVTSAQKNPTAFYLCASSGGRQQPQHFGDGTRLSIL.

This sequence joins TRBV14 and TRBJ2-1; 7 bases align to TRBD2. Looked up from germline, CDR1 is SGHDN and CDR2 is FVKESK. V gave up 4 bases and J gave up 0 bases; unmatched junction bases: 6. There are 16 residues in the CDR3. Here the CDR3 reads CASSLGWGGSYNEQFF. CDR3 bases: TGTGCCAGCAGCCTCGGGTGGGGGGGCTCCTACAATGAGCAGTTCTTC. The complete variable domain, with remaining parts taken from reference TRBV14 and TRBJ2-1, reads EAGVTQFPSHSVIEKGQTVTLRCDPISGHDNLYWYRRVMGKEIKFLLHFVKESKQDESGMPNNRFLAERTGGTYSTLKVQPAELEDSGVYFCASSLGWGGSYNEQFFGPGTRLTVL.